These 11 T cell receptor beta chains were all obtained from the same sample, sequenced in a study of blood T cell repertoires in COVID-19 (TCRdb year 2020). Preparation of the library involved the immunoSEQ multiplex PCR assay. The source is immuneACCESS, and TCRdb retained only in-frame sequences with V and J called. Part of the clones is not carried over; for the studies checked, unresolved V genes explain less than half of this, and the remainder is unexplained. Counted in this sample were 200,000 to 250,000 clones; roughly 83% of them appeared once. About 1.3% of the sample is in the top ten clones. The sequenced sample consisted of PBMCs or T cells enriched from blood (not recorded which). The receptors stem from a woman between 40 and 50 years old with acute COVID-19.

This chain joins TRBV27 and TRBJ1-5, with D tentatively TRBD1 (5 bases). Germline V gives CDR1 MNHEY, CDR2 SMNVEV (reference sequence). Deletions cut 2 bases from V and 2 bases from J, with 7 bases between. CDR3 size: 14 residues. The CDR3 sequence is CASSLKGGNQPQHF. The CDR3 DNA reads as TGTGCCAGCAGTTTAAAAGGGGGCAATCAGCCCCAGCATTTT.

Here the CDR3 reads CASSLLAVAETQYF. The DNA for the CDR3 is TGTGCCAGCAGTTTACTGGCCGTCGCAGAGACCCAGTACTTC. V and J are TRBV28 and TRBJ2-5; D unclear. The CDR3 totals 14 residues. V was clipped by 2 bases and J by 4 bases, with 11 bases between them. Germline V CDR1 and CDR2: MDHEN, SYDVKM.

The V call is TRBV12-3 or TRBV12-4, the J call TRBJ1-1; 8 nucleotides align to TRBD1. With V trimmed by 5 bases and J by 7 bases, 6 bases remained unmatched. This CDR3 contains 13 residues. CDR3 sequence (DNA): TGTGCCAGCAGTAAACGGACAGGGATTGAAGCTTTCTTT. It yields the protein CASSKRTGIEAFF.

This rearrangement joins TRBV7-9 to TRBJ2-3; a possible D gene is TRBD2 (6 bases). V lost 5 bases, J lost 2 bases, and 26 bases lay in between. Germline V CDR1 and CDR2: SEHNR, FQNEAQ (reference sequence). The CDR3 is made up of 19 amino acids. The DNA of the CDR3 is TGTGCCAGCAGCACAACTTTCCTGGCGGGAAGCGCGCACACAGATACGCAGTATTTT. It encodes CASSTTFLAGSAHTDTQYF.

The V call is TRBV7-3, the J call TRBJ2-6; D might be TRBD2 (6 bases). Germline V lookup: CDR1 SGHTA, CDR2 FQGTGA. The CDR3 has 17 amino acids. The V gene lost 5 bases and the J gene lost 2 bases, with 16 bases spanning the gap. CDR3 protein: CASSGGGSVAGANVLTF. The CDR3 DNA reads TGTGCCAGCAGCGGGGGAGGCAGCGTGGCTGGGGCCAACGTCCTGACTTTC.

The chain employs TRBV7-6 and TRBJ2-2, with no clear D. Per the germline V gene, CDR1 is SGHVS and CDR2 is FNYEAQ. The CDR3 is 15 residues long. Trimming took off 2 bases at V and 1 base at J, with 8 bases between the two ends. As DNA, the CDR3 is TGTGCCAGCAGCTTACGCGTCATGAACACCGGGGAGCTGTTTTTT. Protein: CASSLRVMNTGELFF.

The J gene is TRBJ1-1, the V gene TRBV4-2, with D perhaps matching TRBD1 (6 bases). V lost 0 bases and J lost 6, with 8 bases in between. Germline V CDR1 and CDR2: LGHNA, YNFKEQ. The CDR3 has 13 residues. This CDR3 is CASSQDRQAEAFF. The CDR3 nucleotides are TGTGCCAGCAGCCAAGATCGACAGGCTGAAGCTTTCTTT.

J is TRBJ1-5 and V is TRBV7-9; the match to TRBD1 covers 7 bases. The CDR3 consists of 14 residues. Trimming removed 2 bases from V and 6 bases from J; junction bases left unmatched: 4. Looked up from germline, CDR1 is SEHNR and CDR2 is FQNEAQ (reference sequence). The CDR3 reads CASSLTGAGQPQHF. The CDR3 DNA is TGTGCCAGCAGCTTAACAGGGGCAGGTCAGCCCCAGCATTTT.

This chain links TRBV27 with TRBJ1-2, with D tentatively TRBD1 (6 bases). The length of the CDR3 is 15 residues. CDR1 is MNHEY and CDR2 is SMNVEV in the germline V gene (reference sequence). The germline V and J ends were trimmed by 4 bases and 5 bases, with 17 bases remaining between them. CDR3 in DNA: TGTGCCAGCAGTTCACATCGGGGACAAGTATATGGCTACACCTTC. It is translated as CASSSHRGQVYGYTF.

This clone was recorded only once. V is TRBV27 and J is TRBJ2-2; 8 bases are a match to TRBD2. V shed 5 bases and J 5 bases; nucleotides not matched to a gene: 4. This CDR3 has 14 amino acids. Germline assignment: CDR1 MNHEY and CDR2 SMNVEV (reference sequence). The CDR3 region is CASSNKRGTGELFF. In DNA, the CDR3 is TGTGCCAGCAGTAATAAGCGGGGGACCGGGGAGCTGTTTTTT.

The V call is TRBV24-1, the J call TRBJ1-2, with D possibly TRBD1 on 5 matching bases. Per the germline V gene, CDR1 is KGHDR and CDR2 is SFDVKD. Trimming took 3 bases from V and 1 from J, leaving 17 bases between them. The CDR3 covers 17 residues. This CDR3 is CATSDAQGSAFNYGYTF. DNA for the CDR3: TGTGCCACCAGTGATGCCCAGGGATCAGCCTTTAACTATGGCTACACCTTC.